These 21 T cell receptor beta chains originate from one sample sequenced in a study of blood T cell repertoires in COVID-19. Profiling relied on immunoSEQ multiplex PCR, and the TCRdb table lists in-frame clones only, not all of them. This table holds approximately 240,000 clones, around 85% found once. Sequencing used peripheral blood. The receptors were gathered from a woman aged 55-70 years with active or convalescent COVID-19.

DNA of the CDR3: TGTGCCAGTAGTGAAGGCAGGGGGCTGGGTGGCTACACCTTC. As protein: CASSEGRGLGGYTF. The V and J genes are TRBV19 and TRBJ1-2; 8 positions match TRBD1. J was trimmed by 7 bases and V by 5 bases; bases with no gene match: 9. The CDR3 has 14 residues. Germline CDR1 LNHDA, CDR2 SQIVND (reference sequence).

The chain links TRBV4-1 to TRBJ2-1, with D possibly TRBD1 on 6 matching bases. V shed 3 bases and J shed 8 bases, with 8 bases lying between them. From germline, CDR1 is MGHRA and CDR2 YSYEKL. The CDR3 length is 12 residues. The CDR3 nucleotides read TGCGCCAGCAGCCATCCAGGGGATGAGCAGTTCTTC. Residues: CASSHPGDEQFF.

The chain employs TRBV6-5 and TRBJ2-3; 11 nucleotides match TRBD2. Unmatched junction bases numbered 6, after V lost 6 bases and J lost 4 bases. The CDR3 spans 15 residues. CDR1 MNHEY and CDR2 SVGAGI come from the germline V gene. The CDR3 region has the DNA TGTGCCAGCAGCCTCACTAGCGGGAGAGCAGATACGCAGTATTTT. It translates to CASSLTSGRADTQYF.

DNA for the CDR3: TGTGCCAGCTCACCCTACCGGCGGGAGGCTGCTGAGCAGTTCTTC. Translation gives CASSPYRREAAEQFF. The rearrangement links TRBV18 to TRBJ2-1; 8 bases fit TRBD2. Germline V gene lookup returns CDR1 KGHSH and CDR2 LQKENI. J was trimmed by 9 bases and V by 3 bases; bases with no gene match: 10. CDR3 length: 15 residues.

This clone turned up a few times. CDR3 in amino acids: CASRKTGANTIYF. In nucleotides, the CDR3 is TGTGCCAGCAGGAAGACAGGGGCCAACACCATATATTTT. The chain couples TRBV12-3 or TRBV12-4 to TRBJ1-3; TRBD1 matches 8 bases. The CDR3 runs 13 residues. J gave up 7 bases and V 6 bases, and 5 bases lay outside the gene matches.

The chain couples TRBV11-3 to TRBJ2-7; D may be TRBD2 (5 bases). The V gene lost 5 bases and the J gene lost 0 bases, with 11 bases spanning the gap. The length of the CDR3 is 14 residues. Germline assignment: CDR1 SGHNT and CDR2 YENEEA. The CDR3 reads CASSGSGFSYEQYF. The CDR3 DNA follows: TGTGCCAGCAGCGGGAGTGGGTTCTCCTACGAGCAGTACTTC.

The chain uses TRBV27 and TRBJ2-7; 7 nucleotides match TRBD2. Per the germline V gene, CDR1 is MNHEY and CDR2 is SMNVEV (reference sequence). The CDR3 spans 14 residues. V lost 5 bases, J lost 1 base, and 5 bases stayed unmatched. CDR3 loop: CASSPGGGSYEQYF. Written as DNA, the CDR3 is TGTGCCAGCAGTCCAGGCGGGGGTTCCTACGAGCAGTACTTC.

V and J are TRBV2 and TRBJ2-1; 11 bases line up with TRBD2. After removal of 8 bases from V and 8 bases from J, the junction contained 11 bases not matched to a gene. In germline, CDR1 is SNHLY, CDR2 FYNNEI. CDR3 size: 15 residues. The CDR3 spells CASSAGTSGLHEQFF. Here the CDR3 DNA reads TGTGCCAGCTCGGCGGGGACTAGCGGCCTCCATGAGCAGTTCTTC.

This chain joins TRBV10-3 and TRBJ2-5, with D maybe TRBD1 (7 bases). The CDR3 length is 14 residues. Deletions cut 4 bases from V and 5 bases from J, with 14 bases between. Germline V gives CDR1 ENHRY, CDR2 SYGVKD. The CDR3 region is CAISGQGGLETQYF. The CDR3 nucleotides are TGTGCCATCAGTGGACAGGGAGGTTTGGAGACCCAGTACTTC.

The rearrangement uses TRBV7-9 and TRBJ2-5, with TRBD1 matching over 11 bases. This CDR3 comprises 15 residues. The V gene end was trimmed by 1 base and the J gene end by 5 bases; junction bases not matched to a gene: 3. Per germline, CDR1 SEHNR and CDR2 FQNEAQ (reference sequence). CDR3 amino acids: CASSLGTGGPETQYF. The CDR3 bases are TGTGCCAGCAGCTTAGGGACAGGGGGCCCGGAGACCCAGTACTTC.

The chain couples TRBV2 to TRBJ2-6; 7 bases fit TRBD1. J lost 0 bases, V lost 5 bases, and 4 bases had no gene match. Germline V CDR1 and CDR2: SNHLY, FYNNEI. The CDR3 consists of 16 residues. In DNA form, the CDR3 reads TGTGCCAGCAGTTGGGACAGCTACTCTGGGGCCAACGTCCTGACTTTC. It yields the protein CASSWDSYSGANVLTF.

The J gene is TRBJ1-5, the V gene TRBV12-2; TRBD1 is the table's D call and was not checked against the DNA. TRBV12-2 is tagged as a pseudogene. The CDR3 spans 14 residues. The CDR3 nucleotides read TGTGCAAGTCGTTCAGGGGGCCCAGGTCAGCCCCAGCATTTT. This encodes CASRSGGPGQPQHF.

This chain joins TRBV10-3 and TRBJ2-2; 10 nucleotides agree with TRBD2. The CDR3 runs to 14 residues. Germline loops: CDR1 ENHRY, CDR2 SYGVKD. V was clipped by 6 bases and J by 3 bases; unmatched bases: 1. CDR3 amino acids: CAIRAGGDTGELFF. The CDR3 DNA follows: TGTGCCATCAGAGCGGGGGGGGACACCGGGGAGCTGTTTTTT.

This chain connects TRBV19 to TRBJ2-5, with D possibly matching TRBD1 (6 bases). Germline CDR1 reads LNHDA; CDR2 reads SQIVND (reference sequence). CDR3 size: 11 residues. Between the trimmed V and J ends, which lost 7 bases and 4 bases, there was a span of 7 bases. Here the CDR3 DNA reads TGTGCCAGTATAGGGGGAGAGACCCAGTACTTC. Translating gives CASIGGETQYF.

In DNA form, the CDR3 reads TGTGCCAGCAGCTTAGACGGAGACTATGGCTACACCTTC. Translation gives CASSLDGDYGYTF. This chain links TRBV11-3 with TRBJ1-2; no firm D call. Looked up from germline, CDR1 is SGHNT and CDR2 is YENEEA. V was pared by 0 bases and J by 3 bases, with 5 bases between. The CDR3 runs 13 residues.

This clone was recorded only once. The chain combines TRBV6-5 with TRBJ1-1; 8 bases line up with TRBD1. Looked up from germline, CDR1 is MNHEY and CDR2 is SVGAGI. After removal of 6 bases from V and 7 bases from J, the junction contained 4 bases not matched to a gene. This CDR3 is built from 12 residues. The CDR3 sequence: CASRVGQGEAFF. Here the CDR3 DNA reads TGTGCCAGCAGGGTTGGACAGGGTGAAGCTTTCTTT.

This clone appeared once. V and J are TRBV6-5 and TRBJ1-2; unclear D gene. The V and J ends lost 4 bases and 4 bases respectively, with 19 bases between them. Germline V lookup: CDR1 MNHEY, CDR2 SVGAGI. The CDR3 consists of 16 residues. CDR3 in DNA: TGTGCCAGCAGTTCTCGTTGGGAGGGTCTTCTCTATGGCTACACCTTC. It is translated as CASSSRWEGLLYGYTF.

The CDR3 spells CAIRGDRADQPQHF. The CDR3 DNA follows: TGTGCCATCAGAGGGGACAGGGCGGATCAGCCCCAGCATTTT. This sequence joins TRBV10-3 and TRBJ1-5, with 9 positions matching TRBD1. With 6 bases clipped from V and 5 bases from J, the junction kept 5 bases outside the gene matches. The germline gives CDR1 ENHRY, CDR2 SYGVKD. CDR3 length: 14 amino acids.

J is TRBJ2-1 and V is TRBV19; TRBD1 agrees at 10 bases. There are 16 residues in the CDR3. Looked up from germline, CDR1 is LNHDA and CDR2 is SQIVND (reference sequence). The V gene end was trimmed by 8 bases and the J gene end by 3 bases; junction bases not matched to a gene: 10. The CDR3 spells CASGSRDRGFYNEQFF. CDR3 DNA: TGTGCCAGTGGGAGCCGGGACAGGGGATTCTACAATGAGCAGTTCTTC.

J is TRBJ2-7 and V is TRBV10-3; D ambiguous. This CDR3 has 13 amino acids. CDR1 is ENHRY, CDR2 SYGVKD, per germline. V was clipped by 3 bases and J by 2 bases, with 8 bases between them. The CDR3 DNA reads TGTGCCATCAGTGAAAGCAAGACCTACGAGCAGTACTTC. Protein product: CAISESKTYEQYF.

This chain connects TRBV11-2 to TRBJ2-3, with TRBD2 matching 9 bases. The germline V gene encodes CDR1 SGHAT and CDR2 FQNNGV. The CDR3 length is 15 residues. The junction had 7 bases not matched to a gene; V was cut back by 3 bases and J by 6 bases. The CDR3 DNA sequence: TGTGCCAGCAGCTTTAATAGCGGGGGATTGGATACGCAGTATTTT. It translates to CASSFNSGGLDTQYF. The full variable domain, rest sourced from reference TRBV11-2 and TRBJ2-3, is EAGVAQSPRYKIIEKRQSVAFWCNPISGHATLYWYQQILGQGPKLLIQFQNNGVVDDSQLPKDRFSAERLKGVDSTLKIQPAKLEDSAVYLCASSFNSGGLDTQYFGPGTRLTVL.